One and the same sample provided the 14 T cell receptor beta chains below, sequenced in a study of blood T cell repertoires in COVID-19. Sequencing used immunoSEQ multiplex PCR; TCRdb keeps in-frame clones, though not all of them. The sample has 85,000 to 100,000 clones; roughly 87% are singletons. Sequences were obtained from peripheral blood. All receptors derive from a woman aged 60 to 75 with COVID-19, enrolled during active disease.

This clone came up once. This chain uses TRBV18 with TRBJ2-5; D perhaps matches TRBD1 (6 bases). The CDR3 has 13 residues. The germline V gene encodes CDR1 KGHSH and CDR2 LQKENI. V lost 11 bases to trimming and J lost 3 bases, with 16 bases between them. The CDR3 protein is CASSRTEEETQYF. The CDR3 DNA follows: TGTGCCTCCTCCCGGACAGAGGAAGAGACCCAGTACTTC.

The CDR3 loop reads CASSLGTSGAYNEQFF. The CDR3 DNA follows: TGTGCCAGCAGCTTAGGGACTAGCGGGGCCTACAATGAGCAGTTCTTC. The V gene is TRBV11-3, the J gene TRBJ2-1; TRBD2 matches at 12 bases. The germline V gene has CDR1 SGHNT and CDR2 YENEEA. This CDR3 region has 16 residues. V trimming: 1 base; J trimming: 2 bases; junction bases outside the gene matches: 0.

At least ten counts were recorded for this clone. J is TRBJ1-5 and V is TRBV7-9; D unresolved. The ends were cut back, 1 base at V and 4 bases at J, with 11 bases in the middle. Germline values: CDR1 SEHNR, CDR2 FQNEAQ (reference sequence). This CDR3 comprises 15 residues. The CDR3 nucleotides read TGTGCCAGCAGCTTAGGCCGGGAGCTTAATCAGCCCCAGCATTTT. Translated, it gives CASSLGRELNQPQHF.

The chain links TRBV11-2 to TRBJ1-4; D unclear. V was pared by 7 bases and J by 8 bases, with 14 bases between. This CDR3 region has 13 residues. The germline gives CDR1 SGHAT, CDR2 FQNNGV. This CDR3 is CASKSLPGEKLFF. In DNA, the CDR3 is TGTGCCAGCAAATCCCTTCCGGGGGAAAAACTGTTTTTT.

The rearrangement uses TRBV27 and TRBJ1-6; D is unclear. The CDR3 runs 15 residues. Trimming cost V 3 bases and J 0 bases, with 6 bases left between them. Germline values: CDR1 MNHEY, CDR2 SMNVEV (reference sequence). The CDR3 DNA reads as TGTGCCAGCAGTTTCATGAGCTCCTATAATTCACCCCTCCACTTT. Translating gives CASSFMSSYNSPLHF.

This clone occurred once. Mismatch with germline at one junction end may stem from a read error. Other DNA sequences in this specimen translate into the identical CDR3. The chain employs TRBV19 and TRBJ1-5, with D possibly matching TRBD1 (6 bases). CDR1 and CDR2 from the germline V gene are LNHDA and SQIVND (reference sequence). The CDR3 totals 16 residues. CDR3 protein: CASSIVGTLTGQPQHF. The CDR3 DNA follows: TGTGCCAGTAGTATAGTTGGGACACTAACCGGTCAGCCCCAACATTTT.

The rearrangement uses TRBV6-6 and TRBJ1-6; no clear D gene. The germline V gene encodes CDR1 MNHNY and CDR2 SVGAGI (reference sequence). Trimming left V 0 bases short and J 7 bases short, with 10 bases between. This CDR3 is built from 15 residues. The CDR3, as DNA: TGTGCCAGCAGTTACTCGATCAGATTAAATTCACCCCTCCACTTT. Residues: CASSYSIRLNSPLHF.

This rearrangement joins TRBV7-2 to TRBJ1-6; D call uncertain. The CDR3 extends over 15 amino acids. The V end was cut by 0 bases, the J end by 4 bases, with 7 bases between. Germline values: CDR1 SGHTA, CDR2 FQGNSA. CDR3 region: CASSLARQYNSPLHF. The CDR3 DNA reads TGTGCCAGCAGCTTAGCGAGGCAGTATAATTCACCCCTCCACTTT.

The count of this clone is one. The rearrangement links TRBV4-2 to TRBJ2-7, with 9 positions matching TRBD1. Trimming took 1 base from V and 1 from J; bases not matched to a gene: 2. Germline V gene lookup returns CDR1 LGHNA and CDR2 YNFKEQ. This CDR3 comprises 15 residues. Written as DNA, the CDR3 is TGTGCCAGCAGCCAAGCCGGGACAGGGTCCTACGAGCAGTACTTC. As protein: CASSQAGTGSYEQYF.

The J gene is TRBJ2-5, the V gene TRBV11-2; a possible D gene is TRBD1 (5 bases). With 5 bases removed from V and 5 bases from J, the gap between germline ends came to 9 bases. The CDR3 totals 12 residues. Germline V gene lookup returns CDR1 SGHAT and CDR2 FQNNGV. The CDR3, as DNA: TGTGCCAGCAGCCCCGCAGGGGAGACCCAGTACTTC. Translation gives CASSPAGETQYF.

V is TRBV2 and J is TRBJ1-6; tentative D call: TRBD1 (6 bases). This CDR3 contains 15 residues. CDR1 and CDR2 (germline): SNHLY, FYNNEI. Trimming took off 7 bases at V and 14 bases at J, with 24 bases between the two ends. CDR3 sequence reads: CASNTGTDSLRALHF. The CDR3 region has the DNA TGTGCCAGCAATACCGGGACGGACAGCCTTAGGGCCCTCCACTTT. Full variable domain (rest looked up from reference TRBV2 and TRBJ1-6): EPEVTQTPSHQVTQMGQEVILRCVPISNHLYFYWYRQILGQKVEFLVSFYNNEISEKSEIFDDQFSVERPDGSNFTLKIRSTKLEDSAMYFCASNTGTDSLRALHFGNGTRLTVT.

This chain joins TRBV7-2 and TRBJ1-3; D may be TRBD1 (5 bases). Per the germline V gene, CDR1 is SGHTA and CDR2 is FQGNSA. CDR3 size: 15 residues. Trimming left V 4 bases short and J 0 bases short, with 10 bases between. The CDR3 DNA sequence: TGTGCCAGCAGCTCGTCAGGGCCCTCTGGAAACACCATATATTTT. Translated, it gives CASSSSGPSGNTIYF.

The chain uses TRBV2 and TRBJ1-5; D not certain. V lost 8 bases and J 0 bases, leaving 14 bases between the germline ends. The germline gives CDR1 SNHLY, CDR2 FYNNEI. This CDR3 has 15 residues. The CDR3 DNA is TGTGCCAGCTGCCGTGAGGCAGATAGCAATCAGCCCCAGCATTTT. It translates to CASCREADSNQPQHF.

This chain joins TRBV7-9 and TRBJ1-2; D unclear. The germline V gene has CDR1 SEHNR and CDR2 FQNEAQ (reference sequence). The ends were cut back, 2 bases at V and 7 bases at J, with 11 bases in the middle. The CDR3 covers 13 residues. CDR3 in amino acids: CASSLMREGGYTF. The CDR3 nucleotides read TGTGCCAGCAGCTTAATGCGGGAGGGTGGCTACACCTTC.